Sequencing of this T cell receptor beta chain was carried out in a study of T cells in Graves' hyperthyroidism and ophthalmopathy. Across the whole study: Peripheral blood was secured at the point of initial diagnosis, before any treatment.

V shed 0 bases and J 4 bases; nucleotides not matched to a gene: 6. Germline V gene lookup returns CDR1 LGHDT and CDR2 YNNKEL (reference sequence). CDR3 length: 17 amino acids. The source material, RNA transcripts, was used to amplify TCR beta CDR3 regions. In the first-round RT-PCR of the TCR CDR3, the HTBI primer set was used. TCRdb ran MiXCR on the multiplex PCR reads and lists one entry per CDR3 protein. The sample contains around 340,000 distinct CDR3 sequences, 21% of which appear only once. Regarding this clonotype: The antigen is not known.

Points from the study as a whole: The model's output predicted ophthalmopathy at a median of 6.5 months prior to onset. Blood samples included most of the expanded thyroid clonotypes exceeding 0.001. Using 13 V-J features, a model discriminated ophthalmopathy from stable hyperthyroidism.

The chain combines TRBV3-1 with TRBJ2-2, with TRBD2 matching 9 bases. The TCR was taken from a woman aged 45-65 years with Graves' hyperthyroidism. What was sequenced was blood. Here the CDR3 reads CASSQEAIAGVTGELFF. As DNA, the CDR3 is TGTGCCAGCAGCCAAGAAGCGATAGCGGGAGTCACCGGGGAGCTGTTTTTT.